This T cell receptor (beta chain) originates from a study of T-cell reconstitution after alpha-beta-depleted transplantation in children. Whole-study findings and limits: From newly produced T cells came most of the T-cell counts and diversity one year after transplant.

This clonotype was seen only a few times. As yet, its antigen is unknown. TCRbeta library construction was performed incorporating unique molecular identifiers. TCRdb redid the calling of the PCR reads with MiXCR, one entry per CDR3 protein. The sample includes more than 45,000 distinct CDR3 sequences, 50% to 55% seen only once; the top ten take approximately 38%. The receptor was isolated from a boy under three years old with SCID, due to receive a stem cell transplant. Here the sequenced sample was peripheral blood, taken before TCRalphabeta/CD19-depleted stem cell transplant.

The CDR3 coding sequence is TGTGCCAGTAGTAGCGCCTACAATGAGCAGTTCTTC. Translation: CASSSAYNEQFF. The chain couples TRBV19 to TRBJ2-1; no reliable D call. The CDR3 extends over 12 amino acids. Germline V gives CDR1 LNHDA, CDR2 SQIVND (reference sequence). Trimming removed 4 bases from V and 2 bases from J, with 3 bases in between.